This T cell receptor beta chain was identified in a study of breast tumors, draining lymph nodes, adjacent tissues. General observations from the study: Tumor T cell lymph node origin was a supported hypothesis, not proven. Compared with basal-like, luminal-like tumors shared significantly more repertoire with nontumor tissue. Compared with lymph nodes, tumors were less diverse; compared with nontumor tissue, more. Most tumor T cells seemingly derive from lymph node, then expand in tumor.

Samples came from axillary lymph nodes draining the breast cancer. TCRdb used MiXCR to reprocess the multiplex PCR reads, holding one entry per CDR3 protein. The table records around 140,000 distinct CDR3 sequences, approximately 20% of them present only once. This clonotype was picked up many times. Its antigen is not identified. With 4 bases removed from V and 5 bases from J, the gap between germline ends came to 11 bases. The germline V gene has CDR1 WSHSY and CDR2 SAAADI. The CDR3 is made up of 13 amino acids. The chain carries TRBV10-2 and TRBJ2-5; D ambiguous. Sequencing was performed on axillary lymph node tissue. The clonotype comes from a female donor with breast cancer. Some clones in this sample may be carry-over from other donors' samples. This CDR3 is CASSVKGRETQYF. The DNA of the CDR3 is TGCGCCAGCAGTGTTAAGGGTCGGGAGACCCAGTACTTC.